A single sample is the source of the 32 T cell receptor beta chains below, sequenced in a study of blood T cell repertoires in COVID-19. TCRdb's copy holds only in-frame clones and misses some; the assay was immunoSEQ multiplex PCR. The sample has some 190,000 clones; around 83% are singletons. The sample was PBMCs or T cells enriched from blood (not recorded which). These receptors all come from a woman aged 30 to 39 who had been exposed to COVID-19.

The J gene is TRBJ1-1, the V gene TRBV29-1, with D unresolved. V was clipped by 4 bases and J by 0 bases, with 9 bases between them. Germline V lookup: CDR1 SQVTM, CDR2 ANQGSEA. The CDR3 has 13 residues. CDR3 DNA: TGCAGCGTTGTGCGGCAGATGAACACTGAAGCTTTCTTT. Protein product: CSVVRQMNTEAFF.

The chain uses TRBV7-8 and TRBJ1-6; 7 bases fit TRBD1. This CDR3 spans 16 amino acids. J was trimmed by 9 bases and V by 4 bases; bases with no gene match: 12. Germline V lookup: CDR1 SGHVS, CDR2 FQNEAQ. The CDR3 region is CASSSTDRVGISPLHF. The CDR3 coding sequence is TGTGCCAGCAGCTCAACAGACAGGGTGGGAATTTCACCCCTCCACTTT.

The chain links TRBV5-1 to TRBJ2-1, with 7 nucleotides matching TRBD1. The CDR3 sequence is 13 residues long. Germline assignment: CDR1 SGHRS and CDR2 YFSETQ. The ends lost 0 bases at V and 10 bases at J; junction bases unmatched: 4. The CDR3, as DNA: TGCGCCAGCAGCTTGGCGGGACAGCAAGAGCAGTTCTTC. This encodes CASSLAGQQEQFF.

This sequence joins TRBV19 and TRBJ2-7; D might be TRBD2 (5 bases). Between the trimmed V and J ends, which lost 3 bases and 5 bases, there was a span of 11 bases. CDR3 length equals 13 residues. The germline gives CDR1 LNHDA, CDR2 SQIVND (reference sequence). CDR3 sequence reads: CASSMEDLNEQYF. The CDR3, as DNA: TGTGCCAGTAGTATGGAGGATCTAAACGAGCAGTACTTC.

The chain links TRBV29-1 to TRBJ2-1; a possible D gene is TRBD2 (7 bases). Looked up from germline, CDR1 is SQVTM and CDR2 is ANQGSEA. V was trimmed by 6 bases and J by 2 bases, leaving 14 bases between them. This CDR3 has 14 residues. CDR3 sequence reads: CSVGGWTAYNEQFF. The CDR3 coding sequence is TGCAGCGTGGGGGGGTGGACAGCCTACAATGAGCAGTTCTTC.

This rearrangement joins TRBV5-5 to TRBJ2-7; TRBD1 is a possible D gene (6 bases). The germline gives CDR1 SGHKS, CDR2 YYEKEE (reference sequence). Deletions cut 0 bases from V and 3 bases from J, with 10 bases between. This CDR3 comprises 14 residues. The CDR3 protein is CASSLASGDYEQYF. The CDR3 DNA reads TGTGCCAGCAGCTTGGCTTCAGGGGACTACGAGCAGTACTTC.

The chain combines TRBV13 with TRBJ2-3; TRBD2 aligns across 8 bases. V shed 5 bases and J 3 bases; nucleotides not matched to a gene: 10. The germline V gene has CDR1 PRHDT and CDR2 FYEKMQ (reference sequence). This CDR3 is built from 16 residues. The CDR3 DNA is TGTGCCAGCAGCCACGATCGGGGGGGAGTAACAGATACGCAGTATTTT. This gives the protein CASSHDRGGVTDTQYF.

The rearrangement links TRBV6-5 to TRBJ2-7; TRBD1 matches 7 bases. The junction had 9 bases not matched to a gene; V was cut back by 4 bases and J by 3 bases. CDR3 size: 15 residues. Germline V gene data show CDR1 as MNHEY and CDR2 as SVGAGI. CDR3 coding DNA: TGTGCCAGCAGTTCCGGAGACAGGGCGGGCTACGAGCAGTACTTC. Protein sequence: CASSSGDRAGYEQYF.

This chain's CDR3 is CASSAGERGGRSTGELFF. CDR3 coding DNA: TGCGCCAGCAGCGCCGGTGAGCGGGGGGGCCGGAGCACCGGGGAGCTGTTTTTT. The V call is TRBV5-1, the J call TRBJ2-2, with 10 bases lining up with TRBD2. Germline CDR1 and CDR2: SGHRS and YFSETQ. This CDR3 contains 18 residues. The V segment lost 4 bases and the J segment 4 bases; nucleotides outside the gene matches: 13.

CDR3 region: CASSVALAGSVSTDTQYF. The CDR3 region has the DNA TGTGCCAGCAGCGTAGCACTAGCGGGGAGCGTTAGCACAGATACGCAGTATTTT. The chain combines TRBV9 with TRBJ2-3, with 10 bases identical to TRBD2. This CDR3 contains 18 residues. The germline CDR1 and CDR2 sequences are SGDLS and YYNGEE. The J segment lost 0 bases and the V segment lost 0 bases, leaving 7 bases of the junction unmatched.

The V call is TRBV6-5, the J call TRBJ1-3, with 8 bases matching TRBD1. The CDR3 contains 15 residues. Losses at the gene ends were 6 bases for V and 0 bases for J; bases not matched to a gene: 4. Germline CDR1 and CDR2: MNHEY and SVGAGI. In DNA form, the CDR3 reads TGTGCCAGCAGCGCGACAGGGGACTCTGGAAACACCATATATTTT. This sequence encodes CASSATGDSGNTIYF.

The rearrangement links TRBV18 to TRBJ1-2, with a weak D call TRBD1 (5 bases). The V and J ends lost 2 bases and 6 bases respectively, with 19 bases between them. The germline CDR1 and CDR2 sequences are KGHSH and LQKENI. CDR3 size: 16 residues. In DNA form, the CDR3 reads TGTGCCAGCTCACCAACACAGGTAGACCCGGGCGATGGCTACACCTTC. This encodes CASSPTQVDPGDGYTF.

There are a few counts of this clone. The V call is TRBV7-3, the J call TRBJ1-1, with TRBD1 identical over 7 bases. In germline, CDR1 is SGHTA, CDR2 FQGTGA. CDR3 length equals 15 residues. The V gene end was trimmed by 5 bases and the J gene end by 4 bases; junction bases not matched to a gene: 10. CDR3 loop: CASSPQGGAGTEAFF. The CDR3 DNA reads TGTGCCAGCAGCCCCCAAGGGGGCGCGGGCACTGAAGCTTTCTTT. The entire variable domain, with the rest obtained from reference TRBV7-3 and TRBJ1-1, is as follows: GAGVSQTPSNKVTEKGKYVELRCDPISGHTALYWYRQSLGQGPEFLIYFQGTGAADDSGLPNDRFFAVRPEGSVSTLKIQRTERGDSAVYLCASSPQGGAGTEAFFGQGTRLTVV.

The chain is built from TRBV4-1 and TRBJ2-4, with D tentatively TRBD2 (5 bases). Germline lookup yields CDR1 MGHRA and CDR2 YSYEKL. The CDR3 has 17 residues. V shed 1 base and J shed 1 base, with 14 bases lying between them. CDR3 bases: TGCGCCAGCAGCCAAGGGCGCGGGCTTGGGGCCAAAAACATTCAGTACTTC. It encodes CASSQGRGLGAKNIQYF.

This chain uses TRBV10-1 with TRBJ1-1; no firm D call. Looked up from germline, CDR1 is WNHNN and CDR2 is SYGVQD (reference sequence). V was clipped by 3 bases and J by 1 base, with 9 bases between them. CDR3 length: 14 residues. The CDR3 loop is CASSDNLRNTEAFF. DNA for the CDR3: TGCGCCAGCAGTGACAACCTAAGGAACACTGAAGCTTTCTTT.

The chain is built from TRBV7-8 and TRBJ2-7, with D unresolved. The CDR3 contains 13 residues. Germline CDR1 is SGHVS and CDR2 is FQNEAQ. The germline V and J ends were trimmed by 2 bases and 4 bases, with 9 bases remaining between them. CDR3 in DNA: TGTGCCAGCAGCTTAAACGCGGAATACGAGCAGTACTTC. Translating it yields CASSLNAEYEQYF.

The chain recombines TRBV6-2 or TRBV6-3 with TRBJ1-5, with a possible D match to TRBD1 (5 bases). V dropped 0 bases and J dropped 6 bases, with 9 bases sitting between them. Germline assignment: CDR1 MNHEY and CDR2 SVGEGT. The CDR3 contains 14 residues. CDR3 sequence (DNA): TGTGCCAGCAGTTACTCCCAGGGAGGTCAGCCCCAGCATTTT. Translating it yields CASSYSQGGQPQHF.

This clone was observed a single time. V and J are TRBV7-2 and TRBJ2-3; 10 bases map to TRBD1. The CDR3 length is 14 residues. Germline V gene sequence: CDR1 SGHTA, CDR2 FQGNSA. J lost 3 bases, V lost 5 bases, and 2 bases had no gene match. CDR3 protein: CASSPGQGTDTQYF. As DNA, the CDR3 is TGTGCCAGCAGCCCGGGACAGGGGACAGATACGCAGTATTTT. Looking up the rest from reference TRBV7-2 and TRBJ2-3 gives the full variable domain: GAGVSQSPSNKVTEKGKDVELRCDPISGHTALYWYRQSLGQGLEFLIYFQGNSAPDKSGLPSDRFSAERTGGSVSTLTIQRTQQEDSAVYLCASSPGQGTDTQYFGPGTRLTVL.

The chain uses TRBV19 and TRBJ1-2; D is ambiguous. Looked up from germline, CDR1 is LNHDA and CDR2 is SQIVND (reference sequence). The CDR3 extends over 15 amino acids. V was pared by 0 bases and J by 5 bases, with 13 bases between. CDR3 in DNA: TGTGCCAGTAGTATAGAGACCGACGGGTTATATGGCTACACCTTC. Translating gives CASSIETDGLYGYTF.

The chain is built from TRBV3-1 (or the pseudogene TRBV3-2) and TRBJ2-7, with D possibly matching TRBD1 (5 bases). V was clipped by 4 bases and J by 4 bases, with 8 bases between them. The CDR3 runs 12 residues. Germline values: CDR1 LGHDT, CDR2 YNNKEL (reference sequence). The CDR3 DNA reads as TGTGCCAGCAGCCCAACAGGTTACGAGCAGTACTTC. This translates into CASSPTGYEQYF.

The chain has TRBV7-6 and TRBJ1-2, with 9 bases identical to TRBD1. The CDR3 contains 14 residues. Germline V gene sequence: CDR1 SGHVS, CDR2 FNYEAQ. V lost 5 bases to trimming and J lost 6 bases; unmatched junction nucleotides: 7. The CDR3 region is CASSLLGTGHGYTF. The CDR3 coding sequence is TGTGCCAGCAGCCTACTCGGGACAGGGCATGGCTACACCTTC.

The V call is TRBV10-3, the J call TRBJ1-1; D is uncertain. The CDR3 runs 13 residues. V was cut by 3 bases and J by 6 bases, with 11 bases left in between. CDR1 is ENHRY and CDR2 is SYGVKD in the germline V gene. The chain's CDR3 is CAISDSLIPEAFF. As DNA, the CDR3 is TGTGCCATCAGTGACAGTCTTATTCCTGAAGCTTTCTTT.

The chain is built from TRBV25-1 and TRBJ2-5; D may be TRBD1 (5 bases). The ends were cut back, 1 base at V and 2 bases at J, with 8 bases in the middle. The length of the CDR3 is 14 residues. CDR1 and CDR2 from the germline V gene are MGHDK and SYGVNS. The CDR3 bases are TGTGCCAGCAGTGAATTTGCAGGGCAAGAGACCCAGTACTTC. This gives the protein CASSEFAGQETQYF.

CDR3 coding DNA: TGTGCCAGCAGCCAAGGACCGGCAGGGACCCAGTACTTC. It encodes CASSQGPAGTQYF. The genes are TRBV14 and TRBJ2-5; no clear D gene. V dropped 1 base and J dropped 7 bases, with 10 bases sitting between them. Germline-derived CDR1 and CDR2 are SGHDN and FVKESK. The CDR3 runs 13 residues.

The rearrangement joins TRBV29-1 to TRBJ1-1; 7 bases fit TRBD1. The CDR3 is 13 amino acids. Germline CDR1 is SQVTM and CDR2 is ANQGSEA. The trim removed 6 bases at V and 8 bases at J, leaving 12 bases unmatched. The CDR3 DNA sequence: TGCAGCGTCAAAACGGACAGGATGTTAGAAGCTTTCTTT. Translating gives CSVKTDRMLEAFF.

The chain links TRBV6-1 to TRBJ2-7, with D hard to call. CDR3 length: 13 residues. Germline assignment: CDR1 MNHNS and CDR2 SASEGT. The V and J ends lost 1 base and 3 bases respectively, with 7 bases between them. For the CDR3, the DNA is TGTGCCAGCAGTGAAGGCCTAAACTACGAGCAGTACTTC. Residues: CASSEGLNYEQYF.

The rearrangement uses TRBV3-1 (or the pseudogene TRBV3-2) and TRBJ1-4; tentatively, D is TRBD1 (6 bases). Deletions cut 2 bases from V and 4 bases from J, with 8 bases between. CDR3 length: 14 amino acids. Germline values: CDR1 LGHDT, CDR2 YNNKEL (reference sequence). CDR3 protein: CASSQKGVNEKLFF. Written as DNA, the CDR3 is TGTGCCAGCAGCCAAAAGGGGGTTAATGAAAAACTGTTTTTT.

The CDR3 loop reads CASSFNRVMSNQPQHF. DNA for the CDR3: TGTGCCAGCAGCTTCAACAGGGTAATGAGCAATCAGCCCCAGCATTTT. The rearrangement uses TRBV7-2 and TRBJ1-5; TRBD1 is a possible D gene (6 bases). The CDR3 sequence is 16 residues long. V shed 3 bases and J shed 1 base, with 13 bases lying between them. Germline values: CDR1 SGHTA, CDR2 FQGNSA.

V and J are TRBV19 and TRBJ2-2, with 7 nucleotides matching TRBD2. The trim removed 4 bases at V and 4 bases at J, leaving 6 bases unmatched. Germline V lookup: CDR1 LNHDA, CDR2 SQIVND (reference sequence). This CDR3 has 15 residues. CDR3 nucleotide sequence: TGTGCCAGTAGTACCCCAGGGAGGGGCACCGGGGAGCTGTTTTTT. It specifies CASSTPGRGTGELFF.

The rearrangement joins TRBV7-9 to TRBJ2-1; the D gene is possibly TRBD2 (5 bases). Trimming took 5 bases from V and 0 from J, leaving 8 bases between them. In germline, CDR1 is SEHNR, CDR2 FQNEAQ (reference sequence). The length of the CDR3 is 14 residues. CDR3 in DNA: TGTGCCAGCAGCGGACTGAGCTCCTACAATGAGCAGTTCTTC. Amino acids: CASSGLSSYNEQFF. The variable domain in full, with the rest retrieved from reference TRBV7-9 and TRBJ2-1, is DTGVSQNPRHKITKRGQNVTFRCDPISEHNRLYWYRQTLGQGPEFLTYFQNEAQLEKSRLLSDRFSAERPKGSFSTLEIQRTEQGDSAMYLCASSGLSSYNEQFFGPGTRLTVL.

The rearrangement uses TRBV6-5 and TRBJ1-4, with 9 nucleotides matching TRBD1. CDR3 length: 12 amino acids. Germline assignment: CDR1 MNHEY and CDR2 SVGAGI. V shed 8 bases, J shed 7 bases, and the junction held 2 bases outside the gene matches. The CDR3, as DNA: TGTGCCAGCCGGACAGGGGCTGAAAAACTGTTTTTT. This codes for CASRTGAEKLFF.

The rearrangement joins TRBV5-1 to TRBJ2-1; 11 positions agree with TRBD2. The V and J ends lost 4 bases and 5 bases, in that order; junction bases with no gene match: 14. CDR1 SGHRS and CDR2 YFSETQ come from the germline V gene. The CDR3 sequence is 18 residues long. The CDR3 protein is CASSPDPTLAGGDNEQFF. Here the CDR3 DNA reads TGCGCCAGCAGCCCGGACCCGACCCTAGCGGGGGGCGACAATGAGCAGTTCTTC.